A selection of T cell receptor beta chains follows, all from one sample in a study of T cell responses to AZD1222 COVID-19 vaccine. Data came from immunoSEQ multiplex PCR; TCRdb stores just in-frame clones and leaves some out. The sample lists 120,000 or so clones, 90% occurring once. Material: peripheral blood, obtained on day 0 of MenACWY control vaccination. These receptors were taken from an adult in good health. The CDR3 runs from the conserved cysteine through the conserved F or W. Fields, in order: V gene, CDR3 length, clone size, D gene, J gene, CDR3 DNA, CDR3 protein. The D gene is left open where the match is weak. The size field is filled for only some rows; it gives once, few, many or a size class.

V gene: TRBV28
CDR3 length: 17
clone size: .
D gene: TRBD1
J gene: TRBJ1-4
CDR3 DNA: TGTGCCACCTCGAGACAGGGACTTAACTCGGGTAATGAAAAACTGTTTTTT
CDR3 protein: CATSRQGLNSGNEKLFF

V gene: TRBV5-8
CDR3 length: 14
clone size: .
D gene: TRBD1
J gene: TRBJ2-7
CDR3 DNA: TGTGCCAGCAGCAGATTGGGACAGGCCTACGAGCAGTACTTC
CDR3 protein: CASSRLGQAYEQYF

V gene: TRBV4-1
CDR3 length: 13
clone size: .
D gene: .
J gene: TRBJ1-5
CDR3 DNA: TGCGCCAGCAGCCAAGGGATGGATCAGCCCCAGCATTTT
CDR3 protein: CASSQGMDQPQHF

V gene: TRBV7-2
CDR3 length: 14
clone size: .
D gene: .
J gene: TRBJ1-5
CDR3 DNA: TGTGCCAGCAGCTACGTCGGGGGAAATCAGCCCCAGCATTTT
CDR3 protein: CASSYVGGNQPQHF

V gene: TRBV6-1
CDR3 length: 16
clone size: .
D gene: .
J gene: TRBJ2-5
CDR3 DNA: TGTGCCAGCAGTGAACGGGGGGCGGGGTCCCAAGAGACCCAGTACTTC
CDR3 protein: CASSERGAGSQETQYF

V gene: TRBV28
CDR3 length: 15
clone size: once
D gene: .
J gene: TRBJ1-5
CDR3 DNA: TGTGCCAGCAGTCCTCAGGGAGAGGGCAATCAGCCCCAGCATTTT
CDR3 protein: CASSPQGEGNQPQHF

V gene: TRBV6-2/TRBV6-3
CDR3 length: 12
clone size: .
D gene: TRBD2
J gene: TRBJ2-1
CDR3 DNA: TGTGCCAGCAGTCTGGGGGGGGGTTGGCAGTTCTTC
CDR3 protein: CASSLGGGWQFF

V gene: TRBV6-1
CDR3 length: 13
clone size: .
D gene: .
J gene: TRBJ2-7
CDR3 DNA: TGTGCCAGCAGTGAACAGCTCTCCTACGAGCAGTACTTC
CDR3 protein: CASSEQLSYEQYF

V gene: TRBV2
CDR3 length: 12
clone size: .
D gene: .
J gene: TRBJ2-1
CDR3 DNA: TGTGCCAGCAGTGAAGAGAGGTCAGGGCGGTTCTTC
CDR3 protein: CASSEERSGRFF

V gene: TRBV11-2
CDR3 length: 15
clone size: .
D gene: TRBD2
J gene: TRBJ2-2
CDR3 DNA: TGTGCCAGCAATCTAGCGGGGCTCTCCACCGGGGAGCTGTTTTTT
CDR3 protein: CASNLAGLSTGELFF

V gene: TRBV27
CDR3 length: 14
clone size: few
D gene: TRBD1
J gene: TRBJ2-7
CDR3 DNA: TGTGCCAGCAGTTGGACAGGGGCAGGGAACGAGCAGTACTTC
CDR3 protein: CASSWTGAGNEQYF

V gene: TRBV2
CDR3 length: 16
clone size: .
D gene: .
J gene: TRBJ2-6
CDR3 DNA: TGTGCCAGCAGTGAACCCCCCCCGGGGGGGGCCAACGTCCTGACTTTC
CDR3 protein: CASSEPPPGGANVLTF

V gene: TRBV7-8
CDR3 length: 16
clone size: .
D gene: .
J gene: TRBJ2-2
CDR3 DNA: TGTGCCAGCCTCCGACAGCAGAAGAGGTACACCGGGGAGCTGTTTTTT
CDR3 protein: CASLRQQKRYTGELFF

V gene: TRBV11-2
CDR3 length: 16
clone size: .
D gene: TRBD1
J gene: TRBJ1-4
CDR3 DNA: TGTGCCAGCAGCTCATTGACAGGGCAACCTAATGAAAAACTGTTTTTT
CDR3 protein: CASSSLTGQPNEKLFF

V gene: TRBV4-3
CDR3 length: 16
clone size: .
D gene: TRBD1
J gene: TRBJ1-4
CDR3 DNA: TGCGCCAGCAGCCAAGATGGCACAGGGGGGAATGAAAAACTGTTTTTT
CDR3 protein: CASSQDGTGGNEKLFF

V gene: TRBV3-1/TRBV3-2
CDR3 length: 15
clone size: .
D gene: TRBD2
J gene: TRBJ2-1
CDR3 DNA: TGTGCCAGCAGCCAGGGAGGTGCTAGCGGGGGCTCAAGGTTCTTC
CDR3 protein: CASSQGGASGGSRFF

V gene: TRBV7-3
CDR3 length: 19
clone size: .
D gene: TRBD2
J gene: TRBJ2-1
CDR3 DNA: TGTGCCAGCACCCTATCCGGGACTAGCGGGACGAGCTCCTACAATGAGCAGTTCTTC
CDR3 protein: CASTLSGTSGTSSYNEQFF

V gene: TRBV14
CDR3 length: 13
clone size: .
D gene: .
J gene: TRBJ2-1
CDR3 DNA: TGTGCCAGCAGCCAACGAGCGGCATATGAGCAGTTCTTC
CDR3 protein: CASSQRAAYEQFF

V gene: TRBV6-5
CDR3 length: 14
clone size: .
D gene: .
J gene: TRBJ1-1
CDR3 DNA: TGTGCCAGCAGTTACGTAGGAGGGAACACTGAAGCTTTCTTT
CDR3 protein: CASSYVGGNTEAFF

V gene: TRBV7-2
CDR3 length: 15
clone size: .
D gene: .
J gene: TRBJ1-1
CDR3 DNA: TGTGCCAGCAGCTTCACAGGGAGGGGAGACACTGAAGCTTTCTTT
CDR3 protein: CASSFTGRGDTEAFF

V gene: TRBV18
CDR3 length: 14
clone size: .
D gene: .
J gene: TRBJ2-1
CDR3 DNA: TGTGCCAGCTCACCGTCTGCAGGGCTCAATGAGCAGTTCTTC
CDR3 protein: CASSPSAGLNEQFF

V gene: TRBV5-4
CDR3 length: 9
clone size: .
D gene: .
J gene: TRBJ1-3
CDR3 DNA: TGTGCCAGCAGCTCACCCATATATTTT
CDR3 protein: CASSSPIYF

V gene: TRBV13
CDR3 length: 18
clone size: .
D gene: TRBD1
J gene: TRBJ1-1
CDR3 DNA: TGTGCCAGCAGCTTAGAAATGGGACAGGGGGCTTTGAACACTGAAGCTTTCTTT
CDR3 protein: CASSLEMGQGALNTEAFF

V gene: TRBV7-6
CDR3 length: 15
clone size: .
D gene: .
J gene: TRBJ2-3
CDR3 DNA: TGTGCCAGCAGCTCTACGGGATCTAGCACAGATACGCAGTATTTT
CDR3 protein: CASSSTGSSTDTQYF

V gene: TRBV19
CDR3 length: 13
clone size: .
D gene: .
J gene: TRBJ2-2
CDR3 DNA: TGTGCCACCGACAGGGGAGGGACCGGGGAGCTGTTTTTT
CDR3 protein: CATDRGGTGELFF

V gene: TRBV11-1
CDR3 length: 15
clone size: few
D gene: .
J gene: TRBJ1-1
CDR3 DNA: TGTGCCAGCAGCCCATGGGAACAACTGAACACTGAAGCTTTCTTT
CDR3 protein: CASSPWEQLNTEAFF

V gene: TRBV24-1
CDR3 length: 17
clone size: .
D gene: TRBD2
J gene: TRBJ2-5
CDR3 DNA: TGTGCCACCAGTGATTCAGGACTAGCGGGGGGGCTAGAGACCCAGTACTTC
CDR3 protein: CATSDSGLAGGLETQYF

V gene: TRBV11-2
CDR3 length: 14
clone size: .
D gene: .
J gene: TRBJ1-2
CDR3 DNA: TGTGCCAGCAGCTTAGTACCCCTCGGGAATGGCTACACCTTC
CDR3 protein: CASSLVPLGNGYTF

V gene: TRBV28
CDR3 length: 13
clone size: .
D gene: .
J gene: TRBJ1-1
CDR3 DNA: TGTGCCAGCAGTTTGGGGAGGAACACTGAAGCTTTCTTT
CDR3 protein: CASSLGRNTEAFF

V gene: TRBV28
CDR3 length: 16
clone size: .
D gene: .
J gene: TRBJ2-7
CDR3 DNA: TGTGCCAGCAGTCTTTCAGTGGGAAGGGGGTATTACGAGCAGTACTTC
CDR3 protein: CASSLSVGRGYYEQYF

V gene: TRBV5-1
CDR3 length: 14
clone size: .
D gene: TRBD1
J gene: TRBJ1-4
CDR3 DNA: TGCGCCAGCAGCCACGGGACAGGGTACGAAAAACTGTTTTTT
CDR3 protein: CASSHGTGYEKLFF

V gene: TRBV4-1
CDR3 length: 13
clone size: .
D gene: .
J gene: TRBJ2-3
CDR3 DNA: TGCGCCAGCAGCCAAAGCCCCCGTTGGGCGCAGTATTTT
CDR3 protein: CASSQSPRWAQYF

V gene: TRBV4-2
CDR3 length: 16
clone size: .
D gene: .
J gene: TRBJ2-3
CDR3 DNA: TGTGCCAGCAGCCAATCCGTCGGGGGCCCCACAGATACGCAGTATTTT
CDR3 protein: CASSQSVGGPTDTQYF

V gene: TRBV7-9
CDR3 length: 12
clone size: once
D gene: .
J gene: TRBJ1-4
CDR3 DNA: TGTGCCAGCAGGCAGGGTAATGAAAAACTGTTTTTT
CDR3 protein: CASRQGNEKLFF

V gene: TRBV4-3
CDR3 length: 17
clone size: .
D gene: .
J gene: TRBJ1-1
CDR3 DNA: TGCGCCAGCAGCCAAGGGGTCGAAAGCCTTGAGGGCACTGAAGCTTTCTTT
CDR3 protein: CASSQGVESLEGTEAFF

V gene: TRBV6-2/TRBV6-3
CDR3 length: 12
clone size: once
D gene: .
J gene: TRBJ2-1
CDR3 DNA: TGTGCCAGCAGTCCAGCCTACAATGAGCAGTTCTTC
CDR3 protein: CASSPAYNEQFF

V gene: TRBV30
CDR3 length: 13
clone size: .
D gene: .
J gene: TRBJ1-1
CDR3 DNA: TGTGCCTGGAAAGAATACGGCCGGGCTGAAGCTTTCTTT
CDR3 protein: CAWKEYGRAEAFF

V gene: TRBV7-2
CDR3 length: 16
clone size: .
D gene: TRBD2
J gene: TRBJ2-1
CDR3 DNA: TGTGCCAGCGCGCCGGGACTAGCGGGGGGGCCAGGTGAGCAGTTCTTC
CDR3 protein: CASAPGLAGGPGEQFF

V gene: TRBV29-1
CDR3 length: 13
clone size: .
D gene: .
J gene: TRBJ1-3
CDR3 DNA: TGCAGCGTTGAATCGACGGTGGCCAACACCATATATTTT
CDR3 protein: CSVESTVANTIYF

V gene: TRBV21-1
CDR3 length: 13
clone size: .
D gene: .
J gene: TRBJ2-3
CDR3 DNA: TGTGCCAGCGGGGACCGGCGCACAGATACGCAGTATTTT
CDR3 protein: CASGDRRTDTQYF

V gene: TRBV14
CDR3 length: 15
clone size: .
D gene: .
J gene: TRBJ1-2
CDR3 DNA: TGTGCCAGCAGCCCAGTTGGCGGGGGCCGGTATGGCTACACCTTC
CDR3 protein: CASSPVGGGRYGYTF

V gene: TRBV6-1
CDR3 length: 14
clone size: .
D gene: .
J gene: TRBJ1-1
CDR3 DNA: TGTGCCAGCAGTACCCACAGGGCGGACACTGAAGCTTTCTTT
CDR3 protein: CASSTHRADTEAFF